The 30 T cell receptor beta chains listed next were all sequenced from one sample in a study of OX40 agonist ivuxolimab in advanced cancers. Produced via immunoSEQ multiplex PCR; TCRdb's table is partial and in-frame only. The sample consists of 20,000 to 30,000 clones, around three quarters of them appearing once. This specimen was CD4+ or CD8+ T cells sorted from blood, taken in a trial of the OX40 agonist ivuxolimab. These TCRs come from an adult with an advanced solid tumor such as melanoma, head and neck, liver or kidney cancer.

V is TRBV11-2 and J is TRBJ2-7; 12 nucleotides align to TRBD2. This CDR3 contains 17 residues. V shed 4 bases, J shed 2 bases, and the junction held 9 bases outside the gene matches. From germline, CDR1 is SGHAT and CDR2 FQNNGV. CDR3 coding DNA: TGTGCCAGCAGCTACCGACTAGCGGGGGTTACCACCTACGAGCAGTACTTC. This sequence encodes CASSYRLAGVTTYEQYF. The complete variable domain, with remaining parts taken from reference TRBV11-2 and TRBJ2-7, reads EAGVAQSPRYKIIEKRQSVAFWCNPISGHATLYWYQQILGQGPKLLIQFQNNGVVDDSQLPKDRFSAERLKGVDSTLKIQPAKLEDSAVYLCASSYRLAGVTTYEQYFGPGTRLTVT.

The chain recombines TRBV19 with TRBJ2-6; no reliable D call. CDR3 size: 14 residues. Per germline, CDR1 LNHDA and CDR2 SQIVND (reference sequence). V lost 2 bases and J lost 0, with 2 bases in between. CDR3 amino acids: CASSISSGANVLTF. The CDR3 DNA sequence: TGTGCCAGTAGTATAAGCTCTGGGGCCAACGTCCTGACTTTC.

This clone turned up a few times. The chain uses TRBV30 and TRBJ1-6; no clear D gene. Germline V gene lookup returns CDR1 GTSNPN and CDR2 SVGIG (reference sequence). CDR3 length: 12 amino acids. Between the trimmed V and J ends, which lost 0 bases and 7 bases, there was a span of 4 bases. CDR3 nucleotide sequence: TGTGCCTGGAGTGTAAGGAATTCACCCCTCCACTTT. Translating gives CAWSVRNSPLHF. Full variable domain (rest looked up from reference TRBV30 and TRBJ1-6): SQTIHQWPATLVQPVGSPLSLECTVEGTSNPNLYWYRQAAGRGLQLLFYSVGIGQISSEVPQNLSASRPQDRQFILSSKKLLLSDSGFYLCAWSVRNSPLHFGNGTRLTVT.

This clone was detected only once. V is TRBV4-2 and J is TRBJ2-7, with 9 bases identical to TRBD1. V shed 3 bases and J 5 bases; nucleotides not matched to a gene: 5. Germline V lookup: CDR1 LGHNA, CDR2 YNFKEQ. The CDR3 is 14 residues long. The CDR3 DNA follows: TGTGCCAGCAGCCATAGGGACAGGGCAGACGAGCAGTACTTC. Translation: CASSHRDRADEQYF.

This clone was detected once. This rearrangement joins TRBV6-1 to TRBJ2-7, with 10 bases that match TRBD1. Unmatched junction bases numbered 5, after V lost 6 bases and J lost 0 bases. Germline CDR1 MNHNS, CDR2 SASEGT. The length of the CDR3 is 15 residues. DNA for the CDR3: TGTGCCAGCAGCCGACAGGGGGCCCTCTCCTACGAGCAGTACTTC. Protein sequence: CASSRQGALSYEQYF.

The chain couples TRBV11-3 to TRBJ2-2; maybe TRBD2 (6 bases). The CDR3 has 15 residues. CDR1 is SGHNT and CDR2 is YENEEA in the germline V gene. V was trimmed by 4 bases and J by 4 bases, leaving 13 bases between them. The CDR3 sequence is CASSSYGGATGELFF. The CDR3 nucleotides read TGTGCCAGCAGCTCCTACGGGGGAGCCACCGGGGAGCTGTTTTTT. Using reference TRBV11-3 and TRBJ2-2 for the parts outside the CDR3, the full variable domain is EAGVVQSPRYKIIEKKQPVAFWCNPISGHNTLYWYLQNLGQGPELLIRYENEEAVDDSQLPKDRFSAERLKGVDSTLKIQPAELGDSAVYLCASSSYGGATGELFFGEGSRLTVL.

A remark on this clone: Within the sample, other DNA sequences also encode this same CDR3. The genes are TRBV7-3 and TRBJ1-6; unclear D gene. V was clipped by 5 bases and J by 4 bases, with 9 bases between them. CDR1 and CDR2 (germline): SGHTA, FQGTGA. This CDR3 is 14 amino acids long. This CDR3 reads CASSLDGYNSPLHF. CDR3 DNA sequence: TGTGCCAGCAGCCTGGACGGTTATAATTCACCCCTCCACTTT.

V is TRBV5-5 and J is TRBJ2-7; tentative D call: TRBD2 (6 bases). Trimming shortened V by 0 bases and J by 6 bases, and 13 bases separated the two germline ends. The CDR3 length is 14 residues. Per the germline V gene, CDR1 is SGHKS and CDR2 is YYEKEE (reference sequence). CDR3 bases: TGTGCCAGCAGCTTGGCCTGGGGAGGAGGCGAGCAGTACTTC. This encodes CASSLAWGGGEQYF.

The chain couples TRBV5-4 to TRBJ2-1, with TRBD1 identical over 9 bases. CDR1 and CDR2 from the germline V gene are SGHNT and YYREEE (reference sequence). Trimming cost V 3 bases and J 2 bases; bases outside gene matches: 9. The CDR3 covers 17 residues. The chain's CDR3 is CASSSKDRGGPYNEQFF. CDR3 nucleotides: TGTGCCAGCAGCTCCAAGGACAGGGGAGGGCCCTACAATGAGCAGTTCTTC.

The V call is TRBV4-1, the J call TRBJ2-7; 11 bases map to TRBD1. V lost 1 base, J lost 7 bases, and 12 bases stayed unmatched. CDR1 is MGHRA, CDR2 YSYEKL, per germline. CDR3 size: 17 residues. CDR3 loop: CASSQASRDRGTGEQYF. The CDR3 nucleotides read TGCGCCAGCAGCCAAGCCTCCCGGGACAGGGGGACCGGGGAGCAGTACTTC.

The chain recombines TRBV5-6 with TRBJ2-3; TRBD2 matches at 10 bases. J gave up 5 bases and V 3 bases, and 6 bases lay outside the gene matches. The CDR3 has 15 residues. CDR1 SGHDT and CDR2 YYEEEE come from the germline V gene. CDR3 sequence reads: CASSSLAGVEDTQYF. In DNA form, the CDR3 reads TGTGCCAGCAGCTCCCTAGCGGGGGTTGAAGATACGCAGTATTTT.

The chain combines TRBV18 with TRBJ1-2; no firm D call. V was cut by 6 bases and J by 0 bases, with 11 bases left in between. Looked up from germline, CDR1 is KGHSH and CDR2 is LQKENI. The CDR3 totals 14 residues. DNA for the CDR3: TGTGCCAGCTCGCTAGGGTCCGCTAACTATGGCTACACCTTC. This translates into CASSLGSANYGYTF.

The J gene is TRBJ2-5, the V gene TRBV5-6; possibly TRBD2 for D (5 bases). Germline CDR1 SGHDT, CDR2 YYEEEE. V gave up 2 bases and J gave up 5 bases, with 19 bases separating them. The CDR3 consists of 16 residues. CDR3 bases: TGTGCCAGCAGCTTCTTTTCACTAGTAATGCTGGAGACCCAGTACTTC. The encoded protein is CASSFFSLVMLETQYF.

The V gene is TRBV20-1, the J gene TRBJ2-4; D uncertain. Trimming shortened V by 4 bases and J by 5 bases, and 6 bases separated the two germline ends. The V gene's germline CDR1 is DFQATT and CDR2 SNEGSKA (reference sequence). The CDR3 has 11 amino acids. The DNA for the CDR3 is TGCAGTGCTAACAGAGAAAACATTCAGTACTTC. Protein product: CSANRENIQYF.

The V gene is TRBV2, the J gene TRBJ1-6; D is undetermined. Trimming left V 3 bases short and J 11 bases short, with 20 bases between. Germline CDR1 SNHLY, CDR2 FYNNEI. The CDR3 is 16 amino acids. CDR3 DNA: TGTGCCAGCAGTGAGCCCCGGACCCTTCAGTGGGCACCCCTCCACTTT. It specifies CASSEPRTLQWAPLHF.

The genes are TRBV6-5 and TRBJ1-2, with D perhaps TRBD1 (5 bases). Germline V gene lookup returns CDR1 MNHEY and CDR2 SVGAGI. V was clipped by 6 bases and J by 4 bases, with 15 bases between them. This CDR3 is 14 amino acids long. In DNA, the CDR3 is TGTGCCAGCAGAACCGGGGACGGCTTCTATGGCTACACCTTC. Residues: CASRTGDGFYGYTF.

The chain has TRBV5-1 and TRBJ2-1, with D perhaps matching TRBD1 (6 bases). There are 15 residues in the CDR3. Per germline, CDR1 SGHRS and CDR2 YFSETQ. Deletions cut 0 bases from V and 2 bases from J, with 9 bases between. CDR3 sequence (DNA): TGCGCCAGCAGCTTGGAGGGGACAACCTACAATGAGCAGTTCTTC. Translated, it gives CASSLEGTTYNEQFF.

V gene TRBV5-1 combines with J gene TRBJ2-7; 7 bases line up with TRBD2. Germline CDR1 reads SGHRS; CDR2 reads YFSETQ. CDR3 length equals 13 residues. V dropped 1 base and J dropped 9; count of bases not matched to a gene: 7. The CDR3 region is CASSLSFREAQYF. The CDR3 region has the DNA TGCGCCAGCAGCTTGAGTTTCCGGGAGGCGCAGTACTTC.

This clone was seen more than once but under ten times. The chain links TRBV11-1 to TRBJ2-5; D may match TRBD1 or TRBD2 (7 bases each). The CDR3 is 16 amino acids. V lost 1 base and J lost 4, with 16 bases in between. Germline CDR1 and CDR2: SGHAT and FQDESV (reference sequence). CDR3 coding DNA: TGTGCCAGCAGCTTAGACCAGGGGGGGGGCGGAGAGACCCAGTACTTC. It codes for CASSLDQGGGGETQYF.

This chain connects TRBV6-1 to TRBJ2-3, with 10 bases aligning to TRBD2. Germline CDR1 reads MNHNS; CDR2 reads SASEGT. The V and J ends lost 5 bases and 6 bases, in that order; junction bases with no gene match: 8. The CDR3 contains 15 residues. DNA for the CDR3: TGTGCCAGCAGTCTCAGCGGGGGGGCCGGGGATACGCAGTATTTT. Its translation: CASSLSGGAGDTQYF.

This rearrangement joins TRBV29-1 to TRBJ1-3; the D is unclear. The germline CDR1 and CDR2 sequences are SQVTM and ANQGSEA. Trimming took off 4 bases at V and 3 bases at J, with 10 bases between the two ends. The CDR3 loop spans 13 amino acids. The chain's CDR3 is CSVGEIGGNTIYF. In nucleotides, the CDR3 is TGCAGCGTTGGAGAGATAGGTGGAAACACCATATATTTT.

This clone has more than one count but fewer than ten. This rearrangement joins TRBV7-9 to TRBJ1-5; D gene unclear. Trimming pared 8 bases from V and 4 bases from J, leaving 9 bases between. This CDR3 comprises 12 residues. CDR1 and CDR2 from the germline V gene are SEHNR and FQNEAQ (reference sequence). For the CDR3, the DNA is TGTGCCAGCGGGATAACAAATCAGCCCCAGCATTTT. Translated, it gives CASGITNQPQHF.

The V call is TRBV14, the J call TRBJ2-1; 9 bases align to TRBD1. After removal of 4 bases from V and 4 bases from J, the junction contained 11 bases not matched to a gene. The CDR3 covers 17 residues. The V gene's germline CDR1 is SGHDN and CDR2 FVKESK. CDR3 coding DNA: TGTGCCAGCAGCCCTCTCTCAGGGACAGGGTGGTACAATGAGCAGTTCTTC. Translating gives CASSPLSGTGWYNEQFF.

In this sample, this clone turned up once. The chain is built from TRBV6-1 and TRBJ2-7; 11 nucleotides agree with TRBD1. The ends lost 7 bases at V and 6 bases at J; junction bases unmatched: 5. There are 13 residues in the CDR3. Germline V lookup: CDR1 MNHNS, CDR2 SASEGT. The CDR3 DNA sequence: TGTGCCAGCACTAGGACAGGGGGCCCCGAGCAGTACTTC. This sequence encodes CASTRTGGPEQYF.

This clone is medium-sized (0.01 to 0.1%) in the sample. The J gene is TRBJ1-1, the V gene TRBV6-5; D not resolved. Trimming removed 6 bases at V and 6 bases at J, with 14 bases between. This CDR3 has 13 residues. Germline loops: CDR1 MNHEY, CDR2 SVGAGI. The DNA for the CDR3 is TGTGCCAGCAGCGACATTTTTAGGTCTGAAGCTTTCTTT. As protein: CASSDIFRSEAFF.

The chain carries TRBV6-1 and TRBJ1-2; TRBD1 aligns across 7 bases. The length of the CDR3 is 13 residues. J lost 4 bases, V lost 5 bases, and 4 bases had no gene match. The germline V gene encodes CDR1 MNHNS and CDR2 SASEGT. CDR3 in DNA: TGTGCCAGCAGTTGGGACAGCCTCTATGGCTACACCTTC. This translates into CASSWDSLYGYTF.

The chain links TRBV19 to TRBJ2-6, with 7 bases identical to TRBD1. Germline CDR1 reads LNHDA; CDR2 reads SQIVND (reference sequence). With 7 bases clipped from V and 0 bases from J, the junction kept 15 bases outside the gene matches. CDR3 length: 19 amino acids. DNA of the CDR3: TGTGCCAGTATAAAAGACAGGGCCCGAATAAACTCTGGGGCCAACGTCCTGACTTTC. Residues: CASIKDRARINSGANVLTF.

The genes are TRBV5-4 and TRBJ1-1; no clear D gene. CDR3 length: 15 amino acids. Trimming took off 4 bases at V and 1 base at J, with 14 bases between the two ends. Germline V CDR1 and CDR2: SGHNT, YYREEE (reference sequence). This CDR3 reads CASSPPRTGNTEAFF. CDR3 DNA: TGTGCCAGCAGCCCCCCTCGGACGGGGAACACTGAAGCTTTCTTT.

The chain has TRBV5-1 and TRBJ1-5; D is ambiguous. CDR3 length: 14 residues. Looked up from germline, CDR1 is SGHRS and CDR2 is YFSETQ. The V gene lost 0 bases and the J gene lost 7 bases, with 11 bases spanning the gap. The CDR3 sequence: CASSLDLHGQPQHF. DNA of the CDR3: TGCGCCAGCAGCTTGGATCTCCACGGACAGCCCCAGCATTTT.

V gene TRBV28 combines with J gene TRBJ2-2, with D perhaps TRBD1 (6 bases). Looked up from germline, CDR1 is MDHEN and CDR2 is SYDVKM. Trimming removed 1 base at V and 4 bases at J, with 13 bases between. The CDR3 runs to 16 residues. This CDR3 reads CASSLSTGGRTGELFF. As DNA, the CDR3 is TGTGCCAGCAGTTTATCGACAGGTGGGCGCACCGGGGAGCTGTTTTTT.